This passage covers 21 T cell receptor beta chains from one sample sequenced in a study of molecular identifiers for immune sequencing clone quantification. TCRdb independently ran MiXCR on the PCR reads; one entry per CDR3 protein. This sample has about 65,000 distinct CDR3 sequences, with less than 20% found just once. Sequenced input: naive CD8+ T cells from blood, with Jurkat cell RNA spiked in. Regarding subset: FACS-sorted CD8+CD4-CCR7+CD45RA+ naive T cells. These receptors were collected from a human donor in good health. Some libraries in this study had Jurkat cell RNA spiked in.

This clonotype has ten or more counts. The V and J genes are TRBV4-1 and TRBJ2-7; 10 nucleotides line up with TRBD2. CDR1 and CDR2 from the germline V gene are MGHRA and YSYEKL. This CDR3 contains 14 residues. V gave up 2 bases and J gave up 4 bases; unmatched junction bases: 2. The CDR3 reads CASSQLAGVYEQYF. In nucleotides, the CDR3 is TGCGCCAGCAGCCAACTAGCGGGAGTTTACGAGCAGTACTTC.

The J gene is TRBJ2-7, the V gene TRBV27, with a possible D match to TRBD1 (5 bases). The CDR3 is 13 residues long. The germline gives CDR1 MNHEY, CDR2 SMNVEV (reference sequence). Trimming shortened V by 6 bases and J by 2 bases, and 11 bases separated the two germline ends. CDR3: CASSVGQTYEQYF. CDR3 nucleotides: TGTGCCAGCAGCGTGGGGCAGACCTACGAGCAGTACTTC.

On this clonotype: It may be a read error: a sequence one base away is much more abundant. The CDR3 DNA is TGCAGCGCCCGTTCCCGTTACACTGAGCAGTTCTTC. Translating it yields CSARSRYTEQFF. The V and J genes are TRBV29-1 and TRBJ2-1; D call uncertain. CDR1 is SQVTM and CDR2 is ANQGSEA in the germline V gene. The CDR3 consists of 12 residues.

Worth noting for this clonotype: This may stem from a read error, because a much larger clone lies one nucleotide away. This CDR3 is missing its conserved last phenylalanine or tryptophan, likely due to a read error. DNA of the CDR3: TGTGCCAGCAGCCAAGATCTAGCTGTCGACGAGCAGTACCTC. Protein: CASSQDLAVDEQYL. This sequence joins TRBV3-1 and TRBJ2-7; D perhaps matches TRBD2 (5 bases). CDR1 LGHDT and CDR2 YNNKEL come from the germline V gene (reference sequence). CDR3 size: 14 residues. V lost 0 bases, J lost 5 bases, and 11 bases lay in between.

To note about this clonotype: The conserved closing phenylalanine or tryptophan is absent in this CDR3, likely reflecting a read error. The chain combines TRBV18 with TRBJ2-5; maybe TRBD2 (5 bases). Looked up from germline, CDR1 is KGHSH and CDR2 is LQKENI. This CDR3 spans 13 amino acids. Trimming pared 3 bases from V and 5 bases from J, leaving 10 bases between. In DNA form, the CDR3 reads TGTGCCAGCTCACCGGAGGTCAGGGAGACCCAGTACCTC. Encoded protein: CASSPEVRETQYL.

There are a few counts of this clonotype. The chain links TRBV5-6 to TRBJ1-5, with 7 bases fitting TRBD1. Germline V CDR1 and CDR2: SGHDT, YYEEEE. The CDR3 covers 14 residues. Trimming cost V 5 bases and J 3 bases; bases outside gene matches: 5. This CDR3 reads CASREQGTNQPQHF. The CDR3 DNA reads TGTGCCAGCAGAGAACAGGGGACCAATCAGCCCCAGCATTTT.

This clonotype has a count of ten or more. J is TRBJ2-3 and V is TRBV14; a possible D gene is TRBD2 (6 bases). The CDR3 covers 13 residues. The germline CDR1 and CDR2 sequences are SGHDN and FVKESK. Between the trimmed V and J ends, which lost 2 bases and 6 bases, there was a span of 9 bases. The CDR3 loop reads CASSQTLADTQYF. CDR3 nucleotide sequence: TGTGCCAGCAGCCAAACCCTAGCGGATACGCAGTATTTT. Combining the CDR3 with reference TRBV14 and TRBJ2-3 gives the whole variable domain EAGVTQFPSHSVIEKGQTVTLRCDPISGHDNLYWYRRVMGKEIKFLLHFVKESKQDESGMPNNRFLAERTGGTYSTLKVQPAELEDSGVYFCASSQTLADTQYFGPGTRLTVL.

This chain connects TRBV12-3 or TRBV12-4 to TRBJ2-3; no reliable D call. This CDR3 region has 12 residues. The V end was cut by 4 bases, the J end by 8 bases, with 10 bases between. The CDR3 spells CASSSDSGTQYF. Written as DNA, the CDR3 is TGTGCCAGCAGTTCCGATTCTGGTACGCAGTATTTT.

This chain connects TRBV7-8 to TRBJ2-3; unclear D gene. The ends were cut back, 4 bases at V and 0 bases at J, with 14 bases in the middle. The CDR3 runs 16 residues. Germline CDR1 reads SGHVS; CDR2 reads FQNEAQ. The CDR3 here is CASSSRLVSSTDTQYF. The CDR3 nucleotides read TGTGCCAGCAGCTCCCGCCTTGTCTCGAGCACAGATACGCAGTATTTT.

The chain uses TRBV27 and TRBJ2-7, with D maybe TRBD1 (6 bases). Germline assignment: CDR1 MNHEY and CDR2 SMNVEV (reference sequence). V lost 5 bases, J lost 2 bases, and 10 bases lay in between. CDR3 size: 13 residues. The CDR3 reads CASSRTEAYEQYF. DNA of the CDR3: TGTGCCAGCAGTAGGACAGAAGCCTACGAGCAGTACTTC.

This clonotype has at least ten counts. The J gene is TRBJ2-7, the V gene TRBV7-9, with 7 bases aligning to TRBD1. J lost 0 bases, V lost 3 bases, and 8 bases had no gene match. This CDR3 is 16 amino acids long. The germline gives CDR1 SEHNR, CDR2 FQNEAQ (reference sequence). This CDR3 is CASSLGRWDSSYEQYF. CDR3 nucleotides: TGTGCCAGCAGCTTGGGTAGATGGGACAGCTCCTACGAGCAGTACTTC.

This clonotype was observed at least ten times. V usage is TRBV5-5 and J usage is TRBJ1-4, with 10 positions matching TRBD1. The CDR3 is 14 residues long. J gave up 8 bases and V 4 bases, and 5 bases lay outside the gene matches. Germline CDR1 and CDR2: SGHKS and YYEKEE (reference sequence). As DNA, the CDR3 is TGTGCCAGCAGCCTCGGACAGGGGGGGGAAAAACTGTTTTTT. Its translation is CASSLGQGGEKLFF.

Turning to this clonotype: With a much larger clone just one base away, this may be a read error. The rearrangement uses TRBV29-1 and TRBJ1-4, with D possibly matching TRBD1 (5 bases). The V and J ends lost 4 bases and 1 base respectively, with 16 bases between them. The CDR3 has 16 amino acids. CDR1 SQVTM and CDR2 ANQGSEA come from the germline V gene. The CDR3 bases are TGCAGCGTTGGGGGGTTCGGGGAGGGAACTAATGAAAAACTGTTTTTT. This sequence encodes CSVGGFGEGTNEKLFF.

V is TRBV30 and J is TRBJ2-7; D is possibly TRBD2 (5 bases). The V end lost 7 bases, the J end lost 3 bases, and 13 bases lay between the germline ends. Germline CDR1 is GTSNPN and CDR2 is SVGIG (reference sequence). The CDR3 runs 12 residues. The DNA for the CDR3 is TGTGCCTCAACGGGATTTGGCTACGAGCAGTACTTC. Encoded protein: CASTGFGYEQYF. The variable domain in full, completed from reference TRBV30 and TRBJ2-7, reads SQTIHQWPATLVQPVGSPLSLECTVEGTSNPNLYWYRQAAGRGLQLLFYSVGIGQISSEVPQNLSASRPQDRQFILSSKKLLLSDSGFYLCASTGFGYEQYFGPGTRLTVT.

This clonotype was seen a few times. The chain is built from TRBV24-1 and TRBJ2-2; no clear D. The CDR3 is 11 amino acids. Germline CDR1 is KGHDR and CDR2 is SFDVKD. The V end was cut by 7 bases, the J end by 6 bases, with 5 bases between. Here the CDR3 reads CATSSPGELFF. The CDR3 DNA is TGTGCCACCAGCTCCCCCGGGGAGCTGTTTTTT.

This clonotype was counted ten times or more. This chain connects TRBV11-2 to TRBJ2-7, with a possible D match to TRBD1 (5 bases). This CDR3 contains 13 residues. Trimming shortened V by 3 bases and J by 5 bases, and 11 bases separated the two germline ends. Germline loops: CDR1 SGHAT, CDR2 FQNNGV. The CDR3 DNA reads as TGTGCCAGCAGCTTGGGTCAGGGCCACGAGCAGTACTTC. Amino acids: CASSLGQGHEQYF.

This clonotype was counted many times. The chain has TRBV20-1 and TRBJ2-7; no clear D. The CDR3 is 12 residues long. Germline assignment: CDR1 DFQATT and CDR2 SNEGSKA (reference sequence). Trimming removed 1 base at V and 2 bases at J, with 6 bases between. The CDR3: CSARGLTYEQYF. The CDR3 DNA reads as TGCAGTGCTAGAGGGCTCACCTACGAGCAGTACTTC.

In this sample, this clonotype turned up a few times. The gene calls are TRBV4-3 and TRBJ1-5, with 7 bases fitting TRBD1. Germline assignment: CDR1 LGHNA and CDR2 YSLEER. This CDR3 comprises 15 residues. V gave up 0 bases and J gave up 4 bases; unmatched junction bases: 3. The DNA of the CDR3 is TGCGCCAGCAGCCAAGACGGGACAGAGAATCAGCCCCAGCATTTT. The encoded protein is CASSQDGTENQPQHF.

This chain joins TRBV2 and TRBJ1-1, with D unclear. The V and J ends lost 1 base and 3 bases respectively, with 6 bases between them. The CDR3 contains 13 residues. CDR1 and CDR2 (germline): SNHLY, FYNNEI. In DNA form, the CDR3 reads TGTGCCAGCAGTGAAGAAGCGCACACTGAAGCTTTCTTT. Amino acids: CASSEEAHTEAFF.

This clonotype was seen more than once but under ten times. CDR3 nucleotides: TGTGCCAGCAGCCTCTCCGAGGGGACGAACACCGGGGAGCTGTTTTTT. It encodes CASSLSEGTNTGELFF. The chain carries TRBV4-2 and TRBJ2-2; D is possibly TRBD1 or TRBD2 (5 bases each). The CDR3 totals 16 residues. Looked up from germline, CDR1 is LGHNA and CDR2 is YNFKEQ. The V end was cut by 4 bases, the J end by 0 bases, with 12 bases between.

The V gene is TRBV7-9, the J gene TRBJ1-2; no definite D call. V dropped 1 base and J dropped 5 bases, with 14 bases sitting between them. The length of the CDR3 is 15 residues. Germline CDR1 and CDR2: SEHNR and FQNEAQ (reference sequence). The CDR3 region is CASSLGAALVYGYTF. CDR3 DNA sequence: TGTGCCAGCAGCTTAGGGGCAGCCTTAGTATATGGCTACACCTTC. Variable domain in full (rest from reference TRBV7-9 and TRBJ1-2): DTGVSQNPRHKITKRGQNVTFRCDPISEHNRLYWYRQTLGQGPEFLTYFQNEAQLEKSRLLSDRFSAERPKGSFSTLEIQRTEQGDSAMYLCASSLGAALVYGYTFGSGTRLTVV.